Listed below are T cell receptor beta chains from one sample, sequenced in a study of T-cell memory formation after mild COVID-19. TCRdb independently ran MiXCR on the 5' RACE reads; one entry per CDR3 protein. This sample carries roughly 510,000 distinct CDR3 sequences, 15% to 20% of them seen once, and the ten largest clones take about 8.1%. The sequenced material came from PBMCs or a T cell subset sorted from them (not recorded which). The source of these receptors is an adult woman who had mild COVID-19 (a few samples of this study predate the infection). Cell type and time point are not known. Each CDR3 is given with its conserved first and last residue. The order of the fields is J gene, clone size, D gene, V gene, CDR3 protein, CDR3 DNA. D genes are given only for firm matches. The listing skips clone size in some rows; elsewhere it reads once, few, many or a size class.

J gene: TRBJ1-2; clone size: few; D gene: .; V gene: TRBV9; CDR3 protein: CASSGGFKYGYTF; CDR3 DNA: TGTGCCAGCAGCGGCGGGTTTAAGTATGGCTACACCTTC
J gene: TRBJ2-5; clone size: .; D gene: TRBD1; V gene: TRBV5-4; CDR3 protein: CASSLLKGQRTQETQYF; CDR3 DNA: TGTGCCAGCAGCTTGCTTAAGGGACAGCGGACGCAAGAGACCCAGTACTTC
J gene: TRBJ2-1; clone size: few; D gene: .; V gene: TRBV20-1; CDR3 protein: CSAGASTGTVHNEQFF; CDR3 DNA: TGCAGTGCTGGGGCCTCAACCGGGACTGTCCACAATGAGCAGTTCTTC
J gene: TRBJ2-3; clone size: few; D gene: .; V gene: TRBV4-1; CDR3 protein: CASSQMGEPLRDTQYF; CDR3 DNA: TGCGCCAGCAGCCAAATGGGGGAGCCCCTGAGAGATACGCAGTATTTT
J gene: TRBJ2-7; clone size: few; D gene: .; V gene: TRBV18; CDR3 protein: CASSPRMSGSYEQYF; CDR3 DNA: TGTGCCAGCTCACCACGGATGTCAGGCTCCTACGAGCAGTACTTC
J gene: TRBJ2-1; clone size: once; D gene: .; V gene: TRBV7-9; CDR3 protein: CASSSTLGWDDNEQFF; CDR3 DNA: TGTGCCAGCAGCTCGACCCTCGGGTGGGATGACAATGAGCAGTTCTTC
J gene: TRBJ2-3; clone size: many; D gene: .; V gene: TRBV5-1; CDR3 protein: CASSLERSTDTQYF; CDR3 DNA: TGCGCCAGCAGCTTGGAACGGAGCACAGATACGCAGTATTTT
J gene: TRBJ2-2; clone size: .; D gene: TRBD2; V gene: TRBV12-3/TRBV12-4; CDR3 protein: CASRLRLAGVGELFF; CDR3 DNA: TGTGCCAGCAGGCTAAGACTAGCGGGAGTCGGGGAGCTGTTTTTT
J gene: TRBJ2-7; clone size: .; D gene: TRBD2; V gene: TRBV18; CDR3 protein: CASSRSEASGAYEQYF; CDR3 DNA: TGTGCCAGCTCTCGCTCGGAGGCTAGCGGGGCCTACGAGCAGTACTTC
J gene: TRBJ2-7; clone size: .; D gene: .; V gene: TRBV6-5; CDR3 protein: CASSYWQGSTYEQYF; CDR3 DNA: TGTGCCAGCAGTTACTGGCAGGGGTCTACCTACGAGCAGTACTTC
J gene: TRBJ2-2; clone size: few; D gene: TRBD2; V gene: TRBV7-2; CDR3 protein: CASSLGPAGGPDTGELFF; CDR3 DNA: TGTGCCAGCAGCTTAGGGCCAGCGGGAGGGCCGGACACCGGGGAGCTGTTTTTT